The clone carrying this TCR beta chain was picked up a small number of times. Its antigen is not identified. With V trimmed by 7 bases and J by 4 bases, 6 bases remained unmatched. Per germline, CDR1 LNHNV and CDR2 YYDKDF (reference sequence). This CDR3 comprises 16 residues. The data originate from a study of CD8 T cells in ankylosing spondylitis. Study-wide findings and caveats: The clones that were linked to disease were reported to be significantly enriched in matched synovial fluid samples from ankylosing spondylitis patients. A motif in TCR beta, a set of under ten highly homologous variants, appeared characteristic of ankylosing spondylitis blood. Past research had described some motif variants in reactive arthritis synovial fluid and blood. Disease-linked clones were CD8+ and relatively rare in peripheral blood.

For TCR beta, libraries came from quantitative 5'-RACE with molecular barcodes. TCRdb fed the 5' RACE reads into MiXCR, producing one record per CDR3 protein. Of a few hundred thousand distinct CDR3 sequences in the sample, approximately 16% were seen once. The specimen sequenced was blood, either unsorted or a sorted T cell fraction (not recorded which). This sequence was found in a male donor with ankylosing spondylitis. V and J are TRBV15 and TRBJ2-1, with TRBD2 matching over 14 bases. The CDR3 loop is CATTETSGRGYNEQFF. The CDR3 DNA reads TGTGCCACCACCGAGACTAGCGGGAGGGGGTACAATGAGCAGTTCTTC.